The rows below give T cell receptor beta chains drawn from one sample of a study of cytomegalovirus exposure and HLA in healthy donors. Libraries were prepared by immunoSEQ multiplex PCR; TCRdb keeps only in-frame clonotypes and omits some of them. The sample shows some 100,000 clones, approximately 80% of them seen only once. The material sequenced was PBMCs. These TCRs come from a man aged 45-60 years in good health and CMV-seropositive. The CDR3 runs from the conserved cysteine through the conserved F or W. D genes are given only for firm matches. Rows may omit the clone size; those that give it use once, few, many or a size class.

D gene	CDR3 length	V gene	clone size	J gene	CDR3 DNA	CDR3 protein
-	12	TRBV30	-	TRBJ2-5	TGTGCCTGGAGTATAAATCAAGAGACCCAGTACTTC	CAWSINQETQYF
TRBD2	14	TRBV7-2	-	TRBJ2-1	TGTGCCACACGTCCAGCGGGAGTACAACGGGAGCAGTTCTTC	CATRPAGVQREQFF
TRBD1	19	TRBV5-1	-	TRBJ2-6	TGCGCCAGCAGCTTGGGTGGGGCAGGGGGCCACTCTGGGGCCAACGTCCTGACTTTC	CASSLGGAGGHSGANVLTF
TRBD2	17	TRBV7-9	-	TRBJ2-5	TGTGCCAGCAGCCTCACCAGAAGAATAGCGGGGGTAGAGACCCAGTACTTC	CASSLTRRIAGVETQYF
-	13	TRBV5-1	once	TRBJ1-6	TGCGCCAGCAGCTTGGGAGAAAATTCACCCCTCCACTTT	CASSLGENSPLHF
-	15	TRBV11-2	few	TRBJ2-7	TGTGCCAGCAGCCCCACGCGGGACAGACCCTACGAGCAGTACTTC	CASSPTRDRPYEQYF
-	11	TRBV20-1	few	TRBJ2-4	TGCAGTGCTAGTGTACAGGGCATTCAGTACTTC	CSASVQGIQYF
TRBD2	15	TRBV7-7	-	TRBJ2-3	TGTGCTAGCAGCCCCACCGGGGGGGCGGTAGATACGCAGTATTTT	CASSPTGGAVDTQYF
TRBD1	13	TRBV18	-	TRBJ1-5	TGTGCCAGCTCACCAACAGGGGCCCAGCCCCAGCATTTT	CASSPTGAQPQHF
-	13	TRBV5-8	-	TRBJ1-6	TGTGCCAGCAGCTTGGACAGGGTTTCACCCCTCCACTTT	CASSLDRVSPLHF
-	16	TRBV7-2	-	TRBJ2-1	TGTGCCAGCAGCTTATACTATAGGGGGACTAACAATGAGCAGTTCTTC	CASSLYYRGTNNEQFF
TRBD1	13	TRBV28	-	TRBJ1-2	TGTGCCAGCAGTTTGGGACAGTTCGATGGCTACACCTTC	CASSLGQFDGYTF
-	11	TRBV7-2	-	TRBJ2-7	TGTGCCAGCAGCTTGTCTAGGGAGAAGTACTTC	CASSLSREKYF
TRBD2	16	TRBV5-1	many	TRBJ2-3	TGCGCCAGCAGCTCCAATAGCGGGGTAGGTGGAGATACGCAGTATTTT	CASSSNSGVGGDTQYF
TRBD2	15	TRBV6-4	-	TRBJ2-1	TGTGCCAGCAGCCCCAAAGCGGGGGGGAACAATGAGCAGTTCTTC	CASSPKAGGNNEQFF
TRBD1	15	TRBV7-2	-	TRBJ2-5	TGTGCCAGCAGACCGACAGGGCAAATCCAAGAGACCCAGTACTTC	CASRPTGQIQETQYF
TRBD1	19	TRBV7-2	-	TRBJ1-6	TGTGCCAGCAGCTCTTCACGACAGGGTCCGAGCTCCTATAATTCACCCCTCCACTTT	CASSSSRQGPSSYNSPLHF
TRBD2	15	TRBV27	-	TRBJ2-1	TGTGCCAGCAGTTCTTGGACGGGAGGTTCCAATGAGCAGTTCTTC	CASSSWTGGSNEQFF
-	17	TRBV4-1	-	TRBJ2-1	TGCGCCAGCAGCCAACCCCGGGGGTTAGAGGCCTACAATGAGCAGTTCTTC	CASSQPRGLEAYNEQFF
-	15	TRBV30	-	TRBJ1-6	TGTGCCTGGATTAGAAAATACAGGGACAATTCACCCCTCCACTTT	CAWIRKYRDNSPLHF
TRBD1	14	TRBV5-4	-	TRBJ1-2	TGTGCCAGCAGCTCGGTGACAGGGGGCTATGGCTACACCTTC	CASSSVTGGYGYTF
TRBD1	15	TRBV19	-	TRBJ1-1	TGTGCCAGTTTTAGGACAGGCCGAGGAAACACTGAAGCTTTCTTT	CASFRTGRGNTEAFF
-	14	TRBV7-8	-	TRBJ2-7	TGTGCCAGCAGCTTAGGGGGGGTATCCCGCGAGCAGTACTTC	CASSLGGVSREQYF
-	13	TRBV28	-	TRBJ2-5	TGTGCCAGCAGTTTATCCGGGGGAAGGGCCCAGTACTTC	CASSLSGGRAQYF
TRBD1	18	TRBV4-2	-	TRBJ2-3	TGTGCCAGCAGCCAAGAATCCACCAGGACAGGGGGTTCGGATACGCAGTATTTT	CASSQESTRTGGSDTQYF
-	15	TRBV21-1	few	TRBJ2-2	TGTGCCAGGGGCCTTAAACACCTGAACACCGGGGAGCTGTTTTTT	CARGLKHLNTGELFF
TRBD1	15	TRBV5-4	few	TRBJ1-6	TGTGCCAGCAGCGAATTAGGGACAGCTGGGTCACCCCTCCACTTT	CASSELGTAGSPLHF